The 18 T cell receptor beta chains listed next were all sequenced from one sample in a study of blood T cell repertoires in COVID-19. Assay used: immunoSEQ multiplex PCR; TCRdb lists only in-frame clones, some missing. The data contain more than 200,000 clones, 70% to 90% of them singletons. The sample consisted of peripheral blood. The receptor set was obtained from a man aged 30 to 45 with active or convalescent COVID-19.

V and J are TRBV5-8 and TRBJ1-5; 11 positions agree with TRBD1. Trimming removed 5 bases from V and 7 bases from J; junction bases left unmatched: 2. The CDR3 sequence is 13 residues long. Germline CDR1 is SGHTS and CDR2 is YDEGEE. The CDR3 coding sequence is TGTGCCAGCAGAGGGACAGGGGGACAGCCCCAGCATTTT. This encodes CASRGTGGQPQHF.

CDR3 loop: CASSQRQGSNQPQHF. The CDR3 nucleotides are TGTGCCAGTAGTCAAAGACAGGGATCTAATCAGCCCCAGCATTTT. The chain employs TRBV19 and TRBJ1-5, with TRBD1 matching 7 bases. V lost 5 bases to trimming and J lost 4 bases; unmatched junction nucleotides: 8. The germline gives CDR1 LNHDA, CDR2 SQIVND (reference sequence). The CDR3 has 15 residues.

This rearrangement joins TRBV28 to TRBJ1-2, with D maybe TRBD1 (6 bases). Trimming pared 7 bases from V and 3 bases from J, leaving 15 bases between. CDR1 MDHEN and CDR2 SYDVKM come from the germline V gene. The CDR3 has 14 amino acids. In nucleotides, the CDR3 is TGTGCCAGCAACCTAGTAAGGGGGTACTATGGCTACACCTTC. It is translated as CASNLVRGYYGYTF.

This rearrangement joins TRBV7-2 to TRBJ2-5; possible D gene TRBD1, 6 bases. V lost 6 bases and J lost 2, with 16 bases in between. This CDR3 contains 15 residues. The V gene's germline CDR1 is SGHTA and CDR2 FQGNSA. For the CDR3, the DNA is TGTGCCAGCAGGCGTACAGGGAAAACTCAAGAGACCCAGTACTTC. It is translated as CASRRTGKTQETQYF.

The chain uses TRBV27 and TRBJ2-1; D unclear. Trimming took off 0 bases at V and 2 bases at J, with 11 bases between the two ends. The CDR3 has 16 residues. The germline V gene encodes CDR1 MNHEY and CDR2 SMNVEV (reference sequence). CDR3 residues: CASSLSMSHPYNEQFF. CDR3 nucleotides: TGTGCCAGCAGTTTATCGATGAGTCACCCCTACAATGAGCAGTTCTTC.

This clone was recorded a few times. The rearrangement links TRBV4-1 to TRBJ2-2; D uncertain. V lost 3 bases to trimming and J lost 4 bases, with 6 bases between them. This CDR3 comprises 13 residues. Germline V CDR1 and CDR2: MGHRA, YSYEKL. CDR3 sequence reads: CASSHATTGELFF. The DNA for the CDR3 is TGCGCCAGCAGCCATGCTACCACCGGGGAGCTGTTTTTT.

V gene TRBV5-1 combines with J gene TRBJ1-1; the match to TRBD1 covers 7 bases. Germline trimming cut 6 bases from V and 1 base from J; bases unmatched to any gene: 3. The CDR3 covers 13 residues. In germline, CDR1 is SGHRS, CDR2 YFSETQ. The DNA for the CDR3 is TGCGCCAGCAAACGGACAGGGAACACTGAAGCTTTCTTT. Protein product: CASKRTGNTEAFF.

The V and J genes are TRBV2 and TRBJ2-5; 9 bases fit TRBD1. CDR1 and CDR2 from the germline V gene are SNHLY and FYNNEI. V lost 3 bases to trimming and J lost 2 bases; unmatched junction nucleotides: 10. The CDR3 contains 17 residues. CDR3 sequence: CASSDRDRVGRQETQYF. CDR3 in DNA: TGTGCCAGCAGTGACAGGGACAGGGTTGGGAGGCAAGAGACCCAGTACTTC.

The gene calls are TRBV5-1 and TRBJ2-2; D is possibly TRBD1 (5 bases). With 4 bases removed from V and 7 bases from J, the gap between germline ends came to 8 bases. In germline, CDR1 is SGHRS, CDR2 YFSETQ. The CDR3 length is 12 residues. The CDR3 DNA reads as TGCGCCAGCAGCCTCGACAGCGGGGAGCTGTTTTTT. It yields the protein CASSLDSGELFF.

V usage is TRBV7-2 and J usage is TRBJ2-1; the D is unclear. CDR3 length equals 13 residues. V was pared by 8 bases and J by 0 bases, with 8 bases between. Germline-derived CDR1 and CDR2 are SGHTA and FQGNSA. CDR3 amino acids: CASVTSSYNEQFF. The CDR3 DNA is TGTGCCAGCGTGACAAGCTCCTACAATGAGCAGTTCTTC.

Written as DNA, the CDR3 is TGTGCCAGCAGCCACTCGGCGGGGTTCGATTCACCCCTCCACTTT. This translates into CASSHSAGFDSPLHF. The chain has TRBV3-1 (or the pseudogene TRBV3-2) and TRBJ1-6, with no clear D. This CDR3 comprises 15 residues. Per germline, CDR1 LGHDT and CDR2 YNNKEL (reference sequence). The ends were cut back, 3 bases at V and 8 bases at J, with 14 bases in the middle.

The chain combines TRBV19 with TRBJ1-1; 7 nucleotides match TRBD1. Germline V CDR1 and CDR2: LNHDA, SQIVND (reference sequence). The CDR3 has 13 residues. V was clipped by 6 bases and J by 2 bases; unmatched bases: 3. CDR3 nucleotide sequence: TGTGCCAGTAGCGGACAGGTTAACACTGAAGCTTTCTTT. The encoded protein is CASSGQVNTEAFF. Supplemented by reference TRBV19 and TRBJ1-1, the full variable domain reads DGGITQSPKYLFRKEGQNVTLSCEQNLNHDAMYWYRQDPGQGLRLIYYSQIVNDFQKGDIAEGYSVSREKKESFPLTVTSAQKNPTAFYLCASSGQVNTEAFFGQGTRLTVV.

The V call is TRBV4-3, the J call TRBJ1-6; 11 nucleotides align to TRBD1. Germline V lookup: CDR1 LGHNA, CDR2 YSLEER. V dropped 6 bases and J dropped 6; count of bases not matched to a gene: 1. The CDR3 contains 14 residues. Written as DNA, the CDR3 is TGCGCCAGCAGGGACAGGGGGCCTAATTCACCCCTCCACTTT. Protein sequence: CASRDRGPNSPLHF.

The rearrangement links TRBV20-1 to TRBJ1-3; no clear D gene. The CDR3 consists of 11 residues. CDR1 and CDR2 (germline): DFQATT, SNEGSKA (reference sequence). Trimming cost V 7 bases and J 8 bases, with 12 bases left between them. The CDR3 DNA reads TGCAGTGTTCGTCGGGAGCACACCATATATTTT. As protein: CSVRREHTIYF.

The CDR3 sequence is CASSLGDRVGTDTQYF. In DNA form, the CDR3 reads TGCGCCAGCAGCTTGGGGGACAGGGTTGGCACAGATACGCAGTATTTT. The chain recombines TRBV5-1 with TRBJ2-3; 9 bases fit TRBD1. Losses at the gene ends were 0 bases for V and 1 base for J; bases not matched to a gene: 3. Germline V gives CDR1 SGHRS, CDR2 YFSETQ. This CDR3 has 16 residues.

The genes are TRBV5-4 and TRBJ1-1, with D tentatively TRBD1 (5 bases). Germline V lookup: CDR1 SGHNT, CDR2 YYREEE (reference sequence). The CDR3 has 15 amino acids. Between the trimmed V and J ends, which lost 0 bases and 5 bases, there was a span of 14 bases. CDR3: CASSLDMGGRTEAFF. CDR3 nucleotides: TGTGCCAGCAGCTTGGATATGGGGGGTCGGACTGAAGCTTTCTTT.

The rearrangement uses TRBV27 and TRBJ1-2; 8 bases are a match to TRBD1. Trimming at V came to 8 bases and at J to 7 bases, leaving 21 bases not matched to a gene. The CDR3 is 17 residues long. Germline loops: CDR1 MNHEY, CDR2 SMNVEV (reference sequence). The CDR3 reads CASSSGRGQIWEAGYTF. The CDR3 region has the DNA TGTGCCAGCTCCTCGGGCAGGGGGCAAATTTGGGAGGCTGGCTACACCTTC.

The CDR3 here is CASSLALGANVLTF. The DNA of the CDR3 is TGTGCCAGCAGCTTGGCTCTTGGGGCCAACGTCCTGACTTTC. This chain connects TRBV5-4 to TRBJ2-6; D is ambiguous. CDR3 size: 14 residues. Germline loops: CDR1 SGHNT, CDR2 YYREEE (reference sequence). The ends were cut back, 0 bases at V and 3 bases at J, with 4 bases in the middle.